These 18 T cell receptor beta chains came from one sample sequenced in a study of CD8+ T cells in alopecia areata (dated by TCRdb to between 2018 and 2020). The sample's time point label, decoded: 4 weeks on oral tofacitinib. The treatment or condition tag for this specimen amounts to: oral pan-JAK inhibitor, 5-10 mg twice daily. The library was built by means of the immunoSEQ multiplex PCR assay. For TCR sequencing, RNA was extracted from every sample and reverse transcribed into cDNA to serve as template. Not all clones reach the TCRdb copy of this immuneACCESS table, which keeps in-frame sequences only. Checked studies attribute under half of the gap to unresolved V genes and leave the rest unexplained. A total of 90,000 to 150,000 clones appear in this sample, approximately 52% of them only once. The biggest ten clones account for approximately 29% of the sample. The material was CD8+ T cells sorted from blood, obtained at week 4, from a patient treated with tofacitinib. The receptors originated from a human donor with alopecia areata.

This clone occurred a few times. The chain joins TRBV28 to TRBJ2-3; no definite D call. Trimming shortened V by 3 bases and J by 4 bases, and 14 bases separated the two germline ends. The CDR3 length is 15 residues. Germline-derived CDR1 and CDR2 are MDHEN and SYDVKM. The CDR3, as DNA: TGTGCCAGCAGTTTCATCCCTGGGGTCCCAGATACGCAGTATTTT. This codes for CASSFIPGVPDTQYF.

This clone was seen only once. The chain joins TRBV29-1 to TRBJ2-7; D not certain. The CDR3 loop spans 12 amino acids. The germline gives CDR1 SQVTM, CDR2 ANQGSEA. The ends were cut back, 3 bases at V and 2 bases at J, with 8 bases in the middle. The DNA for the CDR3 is TGCAGCGTTGAGGCAGCTCCCTACGAGCAGTACTTC. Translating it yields CSVEAAPYEQYF.

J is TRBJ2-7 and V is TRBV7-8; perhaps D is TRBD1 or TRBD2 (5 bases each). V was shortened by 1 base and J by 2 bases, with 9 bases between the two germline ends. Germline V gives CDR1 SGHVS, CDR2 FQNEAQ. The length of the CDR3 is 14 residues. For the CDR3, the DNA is TGTGCCAGCAGCTTAGGGGGGACCGCCTACGAGCAGTACTTC. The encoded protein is CASSLGGTAYEQYF.

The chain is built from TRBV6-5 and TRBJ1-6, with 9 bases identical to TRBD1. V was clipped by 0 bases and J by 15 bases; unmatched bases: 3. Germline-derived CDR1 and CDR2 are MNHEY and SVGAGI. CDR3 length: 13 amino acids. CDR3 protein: CASSYSGQGDLHF. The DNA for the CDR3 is TGTGCCAGCAGTTACTCGGGACAGGGAGACCTCCACTTT.

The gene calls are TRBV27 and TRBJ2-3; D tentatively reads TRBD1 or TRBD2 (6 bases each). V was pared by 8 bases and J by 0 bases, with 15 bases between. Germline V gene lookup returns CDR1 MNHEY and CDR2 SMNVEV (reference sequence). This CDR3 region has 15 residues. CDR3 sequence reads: CASAWGASSTDTQYF. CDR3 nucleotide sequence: TGTGCCAGCGCGTGGGGGGCCTCTAGCACAGATACGCAGTATTTT.

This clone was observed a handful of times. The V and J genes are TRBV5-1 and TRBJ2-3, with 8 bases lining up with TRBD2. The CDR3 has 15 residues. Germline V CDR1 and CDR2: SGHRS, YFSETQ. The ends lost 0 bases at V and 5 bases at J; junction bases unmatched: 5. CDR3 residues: CASSLERGTEDTQYF. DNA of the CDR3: TGCGCCAGCAGCTTGGAGCGGGGGACCGAAGATACGCAGTATTTT.

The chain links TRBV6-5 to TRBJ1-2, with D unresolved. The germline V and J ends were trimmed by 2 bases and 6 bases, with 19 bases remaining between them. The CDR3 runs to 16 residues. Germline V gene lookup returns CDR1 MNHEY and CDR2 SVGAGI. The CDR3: CASSYLGSPLGDGYTF. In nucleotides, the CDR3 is TGTGCCAGCAGTTACCTCGGCAGCCCCCTTGGGGATGGCTACACCTTC.

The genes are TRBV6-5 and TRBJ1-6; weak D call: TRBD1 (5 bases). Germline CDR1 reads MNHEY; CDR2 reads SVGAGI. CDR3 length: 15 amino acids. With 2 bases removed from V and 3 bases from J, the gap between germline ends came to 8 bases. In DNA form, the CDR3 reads TGTGCCAGCAGTTACACAGGAGTCTATAATTCACCCCTCCACTTT. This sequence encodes CASSYTGVYNSPLHF.

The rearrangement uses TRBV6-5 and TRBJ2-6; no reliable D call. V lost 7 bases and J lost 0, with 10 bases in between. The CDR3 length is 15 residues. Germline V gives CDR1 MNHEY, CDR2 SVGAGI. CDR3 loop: CASTASVSGANVLTF. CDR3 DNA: TGTGCCAGCACAGCGTCGGTCTCTGGGGCCAACGTCCTGACTTTC.

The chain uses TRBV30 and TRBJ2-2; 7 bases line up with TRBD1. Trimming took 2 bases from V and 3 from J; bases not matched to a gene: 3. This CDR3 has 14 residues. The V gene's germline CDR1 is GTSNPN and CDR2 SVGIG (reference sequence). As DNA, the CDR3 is TGTGCCTGGAGTAGGACAGGCCACACCGGGGAGCTGTTTTTT. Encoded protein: CAWSRTGHTGELFF.

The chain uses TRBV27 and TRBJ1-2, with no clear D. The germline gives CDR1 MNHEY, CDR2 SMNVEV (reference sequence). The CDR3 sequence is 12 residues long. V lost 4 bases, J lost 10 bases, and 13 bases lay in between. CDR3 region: CASSSIDEVYTF. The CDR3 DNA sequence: TGTGCCAGCAGTTCCATAGATGAGGTCTACACCTTC.

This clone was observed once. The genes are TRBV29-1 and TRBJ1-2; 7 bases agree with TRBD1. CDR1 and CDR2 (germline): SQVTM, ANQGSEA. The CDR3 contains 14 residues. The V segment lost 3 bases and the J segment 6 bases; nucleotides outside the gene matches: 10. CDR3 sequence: CSVEEGAGMDGYTF. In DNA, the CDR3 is TGCAGCGTTGAGGAGGGGGCAGGGATGGATGGCTACACCTTC.

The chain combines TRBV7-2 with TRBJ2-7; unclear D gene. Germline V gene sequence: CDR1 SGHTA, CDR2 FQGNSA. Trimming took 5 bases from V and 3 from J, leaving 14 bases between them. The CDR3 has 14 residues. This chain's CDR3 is CASSAPSWGYEQYF. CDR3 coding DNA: TGTGCCAGCAGCGCTCCCTCGTGGGGCTACGAGCAGTACTTC.

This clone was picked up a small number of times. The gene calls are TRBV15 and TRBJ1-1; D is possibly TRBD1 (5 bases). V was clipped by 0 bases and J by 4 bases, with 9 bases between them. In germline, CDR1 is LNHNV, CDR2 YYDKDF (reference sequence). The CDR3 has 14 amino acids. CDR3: CATSRESGLTEAFF. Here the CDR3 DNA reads TGTGCCACCAGCAGAGAGTCAGGGCTCACTGAAGCTTTCTTT.

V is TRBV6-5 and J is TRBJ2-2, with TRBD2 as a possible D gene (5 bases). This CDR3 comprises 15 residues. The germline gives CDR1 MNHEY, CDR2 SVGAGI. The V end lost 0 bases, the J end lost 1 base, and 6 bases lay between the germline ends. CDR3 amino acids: CASSYSRENTGELFF. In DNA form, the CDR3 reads TGTGCCAGCAGTTACTCGAGGGAGAACACCGGGGAGCTGTTTTTT.

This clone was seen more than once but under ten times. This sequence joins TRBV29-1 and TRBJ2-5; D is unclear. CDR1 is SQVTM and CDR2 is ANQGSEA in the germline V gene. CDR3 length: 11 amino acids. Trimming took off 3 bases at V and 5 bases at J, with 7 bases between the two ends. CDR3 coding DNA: TGCAGCGTTGAGACTGTGGAGACCCAGTACTTC. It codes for CSVETVETQYF.

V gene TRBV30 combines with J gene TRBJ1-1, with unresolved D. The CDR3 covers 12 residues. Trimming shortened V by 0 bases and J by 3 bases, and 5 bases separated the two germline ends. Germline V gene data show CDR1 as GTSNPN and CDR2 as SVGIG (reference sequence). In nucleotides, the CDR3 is TGTGCCTGGAGTGTACTATACACTGAAGCTTTCTTT. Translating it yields CAWSVLYTEAFF.

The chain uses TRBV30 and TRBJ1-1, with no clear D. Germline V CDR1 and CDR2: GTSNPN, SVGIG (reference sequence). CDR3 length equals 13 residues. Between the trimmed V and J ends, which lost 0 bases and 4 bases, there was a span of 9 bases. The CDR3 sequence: CAWSVDGATEAFF. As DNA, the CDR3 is TGTGCCTGGAGTGTAGACGGAGCCACTGAAGCTTTCTTT.